This T cell receptor beta chain emerged from a study of CD8+ T cells in alopecia areata. Study in general: Tofacitinib was taken orally by treated patients, and the dose was 5 to 10 mg twice daily. Study conclusions and caveats: Within the top 100, expanded CD8+ clones significantly decreased with tofacitinib, as did scalp clonality. Throughout tofacitinib, many expanded lesional clones continued to persist in scalp and blood.

A few counts support this clone. Its antigen is not known. V was clipped by 2 bases and J by 3 bases; unmatched bases: 3. Germline CDR1 MDHEN, CDR2 SYDVKM. The CDR3 has 14 amino acids. Extraction and reverse transcription of RNA yielded cDNA as the sequencing template. The table came from immunoSEQ multiplex PCR; TCRdb's copy has only in-frame clones and leaves some out. The data hold about 19,000 clones, with 50% to 60% observed a single time. As for treatment: oral pan-JAK inhibitor, 5-10 mg twice daily. Researchers took lesional scalp punch biopsies and peripheral blood from people who were alopecia areata patients.

This material consisted of skin, taken at week 4, from a patient treated with tofacitinib. This chain connects TRBV28 to TRBJ1-2; the match to TRBD1 covers 7 bases. The sequence was collected from a human donor with alopecia areata. CDR3: CASSLPGQYYGYTF. In nucleotides, the CDR3 is TGTGCCAGCAGTTTACCGGGACAGTACTATGGCTACACCTTC.